This T cell receptor (beta chain) was recorded in a study of CD8 T cells in Susac syndrome. Study-level findings and limits: Acknowledgment was made by the study that its TCR sequencing and HLA analysis involved a relatively small number of individuals.

CDR3 length: 15 residues. The germline V gene encodes CDR1 MGHRA and CDR2 YSYEKL. V gave up 4 bases and J gave up 5 bases, with 17 bases separating them. cDNA came from approximately 0.5 to 1 ug RNA primed by random hexamers. Across 54 Vbeta and 13 Jbeta, immunoSEQ multiplex PCR amplified TCR beta CDR3. TCRdb itself ran the immunoSEQ multiplex PCR reads through MiXCR, one entry per CDR3 protein. The sample yields around 140,000 distinct CDR3 sequences, approximately 95% seen once. For this clonotype: Its specificity is unknown.

High-throughput TCR beta sequencing covered peripheral CD8+ and CD4+ T cells. The TEMRA cells underwent FACS enrichment, while the CD8+ and CD4+ T cells underwent negative isolation. Sequenced material: CD4+ T cells from PBMCs. The sequence came from a human donor with multiple sclerosis. The V and J genes are TRBV4-1 and TRBJ1-1; D gene unclear. The DNA of the CDR3 is TGCGCCAGCAGCCTATCAGTCGCCACGGGTACTGAAGCTTTCTTT. Encoded protein: CASSLSVATGTEAFF.